These 21 T cell receptor beta chains originate from one sample sequenced in a study of T cell changes during pregnancy in multiple sclerosis. Data came from immunoSEQ multiplex PCR; TCRdb stores just in-frame clones and leaves some out. The data show approximately 48,000 clones, about nine tenths seen once. The input for sequencing was CD8+ T cells from peripheral blood mononuclear cells, taken before pregnancy. The receptors here all came from a female donor with multiple sclerosis, enrolled in a pregnancy study.

CDR3 in DNA: TGTGCCAGCAGCGTAGCGGCAGGGGTCCCAAACACTGAAGCTTTCTTT. Protein product: CASSVAAGVPNTEAFF. The chain uses TRBV9 and TRBJ1-1, with D tentatively TRBD1 (6 bases). Per the germline V gene, CDR1 is SGDLS and CDR2 is YYNGEE. This CDR3 region has 16 residues. The V end was cut by 0 bases, the J end by 2 bases, with 14 bases between.

This chain joins TRBV13 and TRBJ2-5; 8 positions match TRBD2. The V and J ends lost 8 bases and 5 bases, in that order; junction bases with no gene match: 7. Germline V gives CDR1 PRHDT, CDR2 FYEKMQ (reference sequence). This CDR3 spans 13 amino acids. In DNA form, the CDR3 reads TGTGCCAGCTCCGGGAGGGCCTTGGAGACCCAGTACTTC. Its protein product is CASSGRALETQYF.

V and J are TRBV7-9 and TRBJ2-5, with 7 bases identical to TRBD2. The CDR3 spans 15 residues. The J segment lost 5 bases and the V segment lost 1 base, leaving 7 bases of the junction unmatched. The germline CDR1 and CDR2 sequences are SEHNR and FQNEAQ (reference sequence). The CDR3 DNA reads as TGTGCCAGCAGCTTAGAACTAGCGATGGGGGAGACCCAGTACTTC. It yields the protein CASSLELAMGETQYF.

The chain uses TRBV11-2 and TRBJ1-5; no firm D call. CDR1 and CDR2 from the germline V gene are SGHAT and FQNNGV. V was pared by 5 bases and J by 4 bases, with 9 bases between. CDR3 length: 13 residues. DNA of the CDR3: TGTGCCAGCAGCCACCCGGGGAATCAGCCCCAGCATTTT. Its protein product is CASSHPGNQPQHF.

This clone was seen a handful of times. V usage is TRBV4-2 and J usage is TRBJ1-2, with TRBD1 identical over 8 bases. Germline loops: CDR1 LGHNA, CDR2 YNFKEQ. CDR3 size: 12 residues. V lost 0 bases and J lost 13; bases outside the gene matches: 4. The CDR3 loop is CASSQEDRAGTF. As DNA, the CDR3 is TGTGCCAGCAGCCAAGAGGACAGGGCCGGCACCTTC.

The chain uses TRBV25-1 and TRBJ1-6, with D perhaps matching TRBD1 (5 bases). The CDR3 consists of 14 residues. Looked up from germline, CDR1 is MGHDK and CDR2 is SYGVNS. The ends were cut back, 4 bases at V and 5 bases at J, with 9 bases in the middle. In nucleotides, the CDR3 is TGTGCCAGCAGTGTGGGGGGGGATAATTCACCCCTCCACTTT. Translation: CASSVGGDNSPLHF. Full variable domain (remainder filled in from reference TRBV25-1 and TRBJ1-6): EADIYQTPRYLVIGTGKKITLECSQTMGHDKMYWYQQDPGMELHLIHYSYGVNSTEKGDLSSESTVSRIRTEHFPLTLESARPSHTSQYLCASSVGGDNSPLHFGNGTRLTVT.

The chain employs TRBV2 and TRBJ2-2; TRBD1 is a possible D gene (5 bases). CDR3 length equals 18 residues. Looked up from germline, CDR1 is SNHLY and CDR2 is FYNNEI. Trimming cost V 1 base and J 3 bases, with 18 bases left between them. The CDR3 coding sequence is TGTGCCAGCAGTGAAGAAGGTCTAGGACAACGGTACACCGGGGAGCTGTTTTTT. This translates into CASSEEGLGQRYTGELFF.

This chain joins TRBV28 and TRBJ1-2, with 9 bases lining up with TRBD1. The V and J ends lost 3 bases and 8 bases, in that order; junction bases with no gene match: 13. Germline CDR1 MDHEN, CDR2 SYDVKM. This CDR3 spans 16 amino acids. CDR3 region: CASSFSPGTGPPGYTF. Written as DNA, the CDR3 is TGTGCCAGCAGTTTCAGTCCCGGGACAGGGCCGCCGGGCTACACCTTC.

This clone was picked up one time. The chain couples TRBV27 to TRBJ1-2, with a possible D match to TRBD1 (5 bases). CDR1 and CDR2 from the germline V gene are MNHEY and SMNVEV (reference sequence). This CDR3 has 16 amino acids. V dropped 5 bases and J dropped 6 bases, with 22 bases sitting between them. The CDR3 spells CASSPSTALHRHGYTF. DNA of the CDR3: TGTGCCAGCAGTCCCTCGACAGCCCTACACCGACATGGCTACACCTTC.

This chain joins TRBV27 and TRBJ1-2, with 9 nucleotides matching TRBD1. Germline loops: CDR1 MNHEY, CDR2 SMNVEV (reference sequence). The V segment lost 3 bases and the J segment 2 bases; nucleotides outside the gene matches: 7. The CDR3 contains 16 residues. CDR3 DNA sequence: TGTGCCAGCAGTTTCTACGGGACAGGGTTAAACTATGGCTACACCTTC. This translates into CASSFYGTGLNYGYTF.

The J gene is TRBJ1-2, the V gene TRBV27; TRBD1 might be the D (5 bases). Germline CDR1 MNHEY, CDR2 SMNVEV (reference sequence). The CDR3 has 13 amino acids. The V end was cut by 8 bases, the J end by 7 bases, with 17 bases between. The CDR3, as DNA: TGTGCCAGCTCAGAATCCAGGGTCCGTGGCTACACCTTC. This gives the protein CASSESRVRGYTF.

The chain is built from TRBV6-6 and TRBJ2-2; D is unresolved. The V end was cut by 2 bases, the J end by 0 bases, with 4 bases between. There are 14 residues in the CDR3. Germline V gene sequence: CDR1 MNHNY, CDR2 SVGAGI (reference sequence). This CDR3 reads CASSYLSNTGELFF. CDR3 coding DNA: TGTGCCAGCAGTTACCTCTCGAACACCGGGGAGCTGTTTTTT.

This chain joins TRBV12-5 and TRBJ2-5, with 10 bases fitting TRBD2. The V and J ends lost 6 bases and 5 bases, in that order; junction bases with no gene match: 6. CDR3 length: 14 amino acids. CDR1 and CDR2 from the germline V gene are LGHNT and FRNRAP. CDR3 sequence reads: CASGPSLAGETQYF. DNA for the CDR3: TGTGCTAGTGGCCCGTCACTAGCGGGGGAGACCCAGTACTTC.

The CDR3 loop reads CASSQDRRGGLDEQFF. The CDR3, as DNA: TGCGCCAGCAGCCAAGATCGACGGGGGGGCCTGGATGAGCAGTTCTTC. The gene calls are TRBV4-3 and TRBJ2-1; the match to TRBD2 covers 8 bases. Germline V gene sequence: CDR1 LGHNA, CDR2 YSLEER. The CDR3 runs to 16 residues. The trim removed 0 bases at V and 8 bases at J, leaving 9 bases unmatched.

This CDR3 is CASRPTGQDTQYF. In nucleotides, the CDR3 is TGTGCCAGCAGACCGACAGGGCAAGATACGCAGTATTTT. The chain has TRBV7-2 and TRBJ2-3; 7 bases align to TRBD1. The CDR3 runs 13 residues. J lost 5 bases, V lost 6 bases, and 5 bases had no gene match. Germline values: CDR1 SGHTA, CDR2 FQGNSA.

J is TRBJ2-7 and V is TRBV2; 8 bases agree with TRBD1. The V and J ends lost 9 bases and 3 bases, in that order; junction bases with no gene match: 7. Germline lookup yields CDR1 SNHLY and CDR2 FYNNEI. The CDR3 length is 13 residues. The CDR3 region is CASTTGTGYEQYF. In nucleotides, the CDR3 is TGTGCCAGTACGACCGGGACAGGCTACGAGCAGTACTTC.

The rearrangement links TRBV6-6 to TRBJ2-3, with 8 bases fitting TRBD2. Germline CDR1 MNHNY, CDR2 SVGAGI (reference sequence). The CDR3 covers 15 residues. V shed 4 bases and J 3 bases; nucleotides not matched to a gene: 6. DNA of the CDR3: TGTGCCAGCAGTTTCCAGCGGGGGAATACAGATACGCAGTATTTT. Its translation is CASSFQRGNTDTQYF.

The V call is TRBV30, the J call TRBJ1-2; TRBD1 aligns across 7 bases. Germline-derived CDR1 and CDR2 are GTSNPN and SVGIG (reference sequence). Trimming cost V 5 bases and J 5 bases; bases outside gene matches: 11. This CDR3 is 14 amino acids long. CDR3 DNA sequence: TGTGCCTGGCTACAGGGGCCGGGGGCGTATGGCTACACCTTC. As protein: CAWLQGPGAYGYTF.

The rearrangement uses TRBV2 and TRBJ1-3, with D possibly matching TRBD1 (6 bases). Germline V lookup: CDR1 SNHLY, CDR2 FYNNEI. V dropped 3 bases and J dropped 0 bases, with 6 bases sitting between them. The CDR3 is 14 residues long. The CDR3 sequence is CASSEDSSGNTIYF. CDR3 nucleotide sequence: TGTGCCAGCAGTGAGGACAGCTCTGGAAACACCATATATTTT. The full variable domain, in which reference TRBV2 and TRBJ1-3 provide the parts outside the CDR3, is EPEVTQTPSHQVTQMGQEVILRCVPISNHLYFYWYRQILGQKVEFLVSFYNNEISEKSEIFDDQFSVERPDGSNFTLKIRSTKLEDSAMYFCASSEDSSGNTIYFGEGSWLTVV.

The rearrangement joins TRBV7-3 to TRBJ2-2; a weak D match, TRBD2 (5 bases). Trimming shortened V by 5 bases and J by 7 bases, and 8 bases separated the two germline ends. Germline V gene sequence: CDR1 SGHTA, CDR2 FQGTGA. The CDR3 covers 12 residues. Here the CDR3 reads CASSLSDGELFF. In DNA, the CDR3 is TGTGCCAGCAGCCTTAGCGACGGGGAGCTGTTTTTT.

The chain links TRBV7-3 to TRBJ1-1; tentative D call: TRBD1 (5 bases). The CDR3 length is 14 residues. V was shortened by 3 bases and J by 1 base, with 9 bases between the two germline ends. Germline CDR1 and CDR2: SGHTA and FQGTGA. CDR3 sequence: CASSLIGENTEAFF. The CDR3 bases are TGTGCCAGCAGCTTGATAGGGGAGAACACTGAAGCTTTCTTT.